Below, 14 T cell receptor beta chains from the same sample are listed, as sequenced in a study of early T cells in non-severe SARS-CoV-2 infection (dated by TCRdb to about 2021). Preparation of the library involved 5' RACE. Sequencing was carried out with a NextSeq 500. TCRdb trimmed the raw reads at Q25, called clones with MiXCR and kept productive beta chains. Here each entry gathers all rows of one CDR3 protein and keeps the most common genes and DNA. The sample data list about 27,000 distinct CDR3 sequences, and about 2.7% of these were observed just once. Roughly 0.7% of the sample is held by the ten biggest clonotypes. Source material: whole blood. The receptors shown here come from an adult who was a healthcare worker with PCR-confirmed SARS-CoV-2 infection or an uninfected control (not recorded which).

The sample holds many counts of this clonotype. This chain connects TRBV7-6 to TRBJ2-1; a weak D match, TRBD1 (5 bases). Germline loops: CDR1 SGHVS, CDR2 FNYEAQ. The CDR3 has 16 residues. The V end lost 0 bases, the J end lost 7 bases, and 16 bases lay between the germline ends. The CDR3 DNA is TGTGCCAGCAGCTTAGCGTATAGGGGCATCAAAAATGAGCAGTTCTTC. It yields the protein CASSLAYRGIKNEQFF.

This clonotype came up many times. CDR3 loop: CSARDRGGGGTEAFF. As DNA, the CDR3 is TGCAGTGCTAGAGATCGAGGGGGAGGTGGCACTGAAGCTTTCTTT. This rearrangement joins TRBV20-1 to TRBJ1-1; D perhaps matches TRBD1 (6 bases). CDR3 size: 15 residues. V was pared by 0 bases and J by 4 bases, with 15 bases between. Germline CDR1 reads DFQATT; CDR2 reads SNEGSKA (reference sequence).

This clonotype was detected ten times or more. The V gene is TRBV6-5, the J gene TRBJ2-2, with D possibly being TRBD1 (5 bases). Germline CDR1 MNHEY, CDR2 SVGAGI. The CDR3 covers 15 residues. V was trimmed by 6 bases and J by 6 bases, leaving 17 bases between them. CDR3 DNA sequence: TGTGCCAGCAGCACTCAGGGCCCTAAACCCGGGGAGCTGTTTTTT. Translating it yields CASSTQGPKPGELFF.

This clonotype was seen repeatedly, ten times or more. The chain is built from TRBV19 and TRBJ1-5; D not resolved. V lost 1 base, J lost 0 bases, and 16 bases lay in between. The CDR3 is 18 residues long. Germline loops: CDR1 LNHDA, CDR2 SQIVND (reference sequence). This chain's CDR3 is CASSIGSWRPYSNQPQHF. CDR3 DNA: TGTGCCAGTAGTATAGGGTCGTGGAGACCTTATAGCAATCAGCCCCAGCATTTT.

This clonotype appeared many times. V usage is TRBV20-1 and J usage is TRBJ2-1, with 10 positions matching TRBD2. CDR1 is DFQATT, CDR2 SNEGSKA, per germline (reference sequence). The CDR3 has 15 amino acids. V lost 5 bases, J lost 3 bases, and 7 bases stayed unmatched. This CDR3 reads CSASLVAGGYNEQFF. The DNA of the CDR3 is TGCAGTGCTTCTTTGGTAGCGGGGGGCTACAATGAGCAGTTCTTC.

This clonotype was picked up many times. The chain is built from TRBV6-1 and TRBJ2-7, with unresolved D. The CDR3 length is 13 residues. V was trimmed by 1 base and J by 6 bases, leaving 10 bases between them. The germline gives CDR1 MNHNS, CDR2 SASEGT. The CDR3 loop reads CASSEDGFGEQYV. The DNA of the CDR3 is TGTGCCAGCAGTGAAGACGGGTTCGGCGAGCAGTACGTC.

This clonotype was recorded a few times. The gene calls are TRBV9 and TRBJ2-5; no clear D gene. The CDR3 sequence is 14 residues long. V was shortened by 4 bases and J by 4 bases, with 14 bases between the two germline ends. Germline CDR1 SGDLS, CDR2 YYNGEE. The CDR3 sequence: CASSRTVGPETQYF. CDR3 bases: TGTGCCAGCAGCCGTACGGTCGGGCCAGAGACCCAGTACTTC.

This clonotype was detected ten times or more. The chain has TRBV5-1 and TRBJ1-2, with D possibly TRBD1 on 5 matching bases. Per germline, CDR1 SGHRS and CDR2 YFSETQ. The CDR3 is 16 residues long. The germline V and J ends were trimmed by 0 bases and 0 bases, with 12 bases remaining between them. DNA of the CDR3: TGCGCCAGCAGCTTGGCCGCGACAGTAACTAACTATGGCTACACCTTC. Translation gives CASSLAATVTNYGYTF.

At least ten counts were recorded for this clonotype. V gene TRBV6-6 combines with J gene TRBJ2-2; D is uncertain. This CDR3 is built from 13 residues. V was pared by 6 bases and J by 6 bases, with 11 bases between. The germline CDR1 and CDR2 sequences are MNHNY and SVGAGI (reference sequence). The CDR3 DNA reads TGTGCCAGCAGCCCGGTAAAGCCCGGGGAGCTGTTTTTT. Its translation: CASSPVKPGELFF.

This clonotype is medium-sized in the sample. This chain uses TRBV20-1 with TRBJ2-3, with D perhaps matching TRBD1 (5 bases). The CDR3 is made up of 14 amino acids. Looked up from germline, CDR1 is DFQATT and CDR2 is SNEGSKA (reference sequence). Trimming stripped 5 bases from V and 5 bases from J, with 17 bases between. The DNA for the CDR3 is TGCAGTGCTTTTCCGCCCAGGGCGATAGATACGCAGTATTTT. Translated: CSAFPPRAIDTQYF.

This clonotype was recorded many times. V and J are TRBV29-1 and TRBJ2-7, with 12 bases matching TRBD1. The CDR3 runs to 16 residues. The V and J ends lost 5 bases and 9 bases, in that order; junction bases with no gene match: 17. CDR1 and CDR2 from the germline V gene are SQVTM and ANQGSEA. The CDR3: CSVPDIGTGGLGSQYV. In DNA form, the CDR3 reads TGCAGCGTTCCCGATATTGGGACAGGGGGCTTAGGATCGCAGTACGTC.

The chain combines TRBV29-1 with TRBJ1-1; D remains ambiguous. Trimming removed 4 bases at V and 5 bases at J, with 11 bases between. The CDR3 sequence is 12 residues long. Germline CDR1 reads SQVTM; CDR2 reads ANQGSEA. CDR3 nucleotides: TGCAGCGTTGCGGGCTGGCAGACTGAAGCTTTCTTT. It is translated as CSVAGWQTEAFF. The variable domain in full, with the rest retrieved from reference TRBV29-1 and TRBJ1-1, is SAVISQKPSRDICQRGTSLTIQCQVDSQVTMMFWYRQQPGQSLTLIATANQGSEATYESGFVIDKFPISRPNLTFSTLTVSNMSPEDSSIYLCSVAGWQTEAFFGQGTRLTVV.

This clonotype was seen ten or more times. This chain connects TRBV7-8 to TRBJ1-2; tentatively, D is TRBD1 (5 bases). Germline V gene sequence: CDR1 SGHVS, CDR2 FQNEAQ. The CDR3 contains 16 residues. The V end was cut by 0 bases, the J end by 6 bases, with 17 bases between. The CDR3 spells CASSLAAGIGFDGYTF. In nucleotides, the CDR3 is TGTGCCAGCAGCTTAGCTGCAGGGATAGGATTCGATGGCTACACCTTC.

This clonotype has a count of ten or more. The chain is built from TRBV10-1 and TRBJ2-5; D is ambiguous. Trimming cost V 0 bases and J 4 bases, with 6 bases left between them. Germline V gene sequence: CDR1 WNHNN, CDR2 SYGVQD (reference sequence). This CDR3 comprises 13 residues. The CDR3 here is CASSESIRETQYF. The DNA of the CDR3 is TGCGCCAGCAGTGAGTCGATAAGAGAGACCCAGTACTTC.